Below are 12 T cell receptor beta chains sequenced from a single sample in a study of Graves' ophthalmopathy and Graves' hyperthyroidism. The study amplified TCR beta CDR3 regions using RNA transcripts. The library came from an HTBI-primed first-round RT-PCR and a second-round multiplex PCR. TCRdb passed the multiplex PCR reads through MiXCR, listing each CDR3 protein once. The sample has about 370,000 distinct CDR3 sequences; approximately 18% are singletons. Input material: peripheral blood. The receptors were sampled from an adult woman with stable Graves' hyperthyroidism.

The chain links TRBV7-6 to TRBJ2-6; D possibly corresponds to TRBD2 (5 bases). The CDR3 is 18 residues long. V was pared by 1 base and J by 1 base, with 14 bases between. Germline-derived CDR1 and CDR2 are SGHVS and FNYEAQ. The CDR3 loop reads CASSLGSVRESGANVLTF. In nucleotides, the CDR3 is TGTGCCAGCAGCTTAGGGTCCGTACGGGAATCTGGGGCCAACGTCCTGACTTTC.

This clonotype was counted many times. The chain is built from TRBV7-2 and TRBJ2-7, with 7 bases aligning to TRBD2. V dropped 4 bases and J dropped 0; count of bases not matched to a gene: 12. This CDR3 has 17 amino acids. Germline V gene sequence: CDR1 SGHTA, CDR2 FQGNSA. The CDR3 DNA follows: TGTGCCAGCAGCTATACGGGAGAGCGGGGCCGCTCCTACGAGCAGTACTTC. As protein: CASSYTGERGRSYEQYF.

This clonotype was seen ten or more times. The chain links TRBV6-1 to TRBJ1-6; D remains unclear. The CDR3 extends over 13 amino acids. V was trimmed by 0 bases and J by 5 bases, leaving 2 bases between them. CDR1 is MNHNS and CDR2 is SASEGT in the germline V gene. The CDR3 sequence: CASSEADNSPLHF. DNA for the CDR3: TGTGCCAGCAGTGAAGCGGATAATTCACCCCTCCACTTT.

Of note for this clonotype: A much larger clone is a single base away; this may be a read error. The conserved final phenylalanine or tryptophan is absent from the CDR3, which likely points to a read error. The chain joins TRBV5-5 to TRBJ1-3, with 7 bases that match TRBD1. J lost 8 bases, V lost 1 base, and 3 bases had no gene match. The CDR3 has 13 amino acids. CDR1 SGHKS and CDR2 YYEKEE come from the germline V gene (reference sequence). DNA for the CDR3: TGTGCCAGCAGCTTGACAGGGGAATACACCATATATGTT. This translates into CASSLTGEYTIYV.

This clonotype has at least ten counts. The V gene is TRBV20-1, the J gene TRBJ1-6; 11 bases are shared with TRBD1. The CDR3 covers 16 residues. CDR1 and CDR2 from the germline V gene are DFQATT and SNEGSKA (reference sequence). J lost 8 bases, V lost 2 bases, and 8 bases had no gene match. CDR3 coding DNA: TGCAGTGCTAGACCCGGGACAGGGGGGTCTTATTCACCCCTCCACTTT. It encodes CSARPGTGGSYSPLHF.

The chain carries TRBV5-1 and TRBJ2-5; D is perhaps TRBD2 (6 bases). CDR1 is SGHRS and CDR2 is YFSETQ in the germline V gene. CDR3 length equals 13 residues. V gave up 3 bases and J gave up 2 bases, with 8 bases separating them. The DNA for the CDR3 is TGCGCCAGCAGCTGGGGGGAACAAGAGACCCAGTACTTC. The encoded protein is CASSWGEQETQYF. The full variable domain, its missing parts supplied by reference TRBV5-1 and TRBJ2-5, is KAGVTQTPRYLIKTRGQQVTLSCSPISGHRSVSWYQQTPGQGLQFLFEYFSETQRNKGNFPGRFSGRQFSNSRSEMNVSTLELGDSALYLCASSWGEQETQYFGPGTRLLVL.

This chain uses TRBV4-3 with TRBJ2-7, with TRBD1 matching 7 bases. V was clipped by 1 base and J by 0 bases; unmatched bases: 21. This CDR3 has 21 amino acids. Germline lookup yields CDR1 LGHNA and CDR2 YSLEER. CDR3 bases: TGCGCCAGCAGCCAAGGCGTTTCAAGACCCACGAGACAGGGAAGCTCCTACGAGCAGTACTTC. The encoded protein is CASSQGVSRPTRQGSSYEQYF.

This clonotype showed up many times. This chain links TRBV28 with TRBJ2-5; 8 bases agree with TRBD2. The germline V gene has CDR1 MDHEN and CDR2 SYDVKM. The V segment lost 6 bases and the J segment 1 base; nucleotides outside the gene matches: 13. This CDR3 has 17 amino acids. The CDR3: CASRTRRTSGPQETQYF. CDR3 coding DNA: TGTGCCAGCAGGACCCGCCGAACTAGCGGCCCCCAAGAGACCCAGTACTTC.

This clonotype came up many times. The V and J genes are TRBV6-5 and TRBJ2-4, with a weak D call TRBD2 (6 bases). Germline CDR1 MNHEY, CDR2 SVGAGI. The CDR3 contains 18 residues. Trimming removed 5 bases from V and 0 bases from J, with 20 bases in between. CDR3 nucleotide sequence: TGTGCCAGCAGTCGTACTCTCGTACCAGCGGGAGCCAAAAACATTCAGTACTTC. Amino acid sequence: CASSRTLVPAGAKNIQYF.

This clonotype has at least ten counts. The chain has TRBV20-1 and TRBJ1-5; TRBD1 might be the D (5 bases). Trimming removed 0 bases from V and 10 bases from J, with 19 bases in between. CDR1 is DFQATT, CDR2 SNEGSKA, per germline (reference sequence). CDR3 length: 15 residues. DNA of the CDR3: TGCAGTGCTAGAGATCTCGGGGCAGCAATCAGCCCCCAGCATTTT. Protein: CSARDLGAAISPQHF.

This clonotype was detected many times. In DNA form, the CDR3 reads TGTGCCAGCAGCTTGAAGGACAGGGTGCGCACCCAGTACTTC. Encoded protein: CASSLKDRVRTQYF. This sequence joins TRBV5-5 and TRBJ2-5; 8 nucleotides align to TRBD1. CDR3 length: 14 residues. Germline V gene lookup returns CDR1 SGHKS and CDR2 YYEKEE (reference sequence). J lost 8 bases, V lost 1 base, and 7 bases had no gene match. The full variable domain, rest sourced from reference TRBV5-5 and TRBJ2-5, is DAGVTQSPTHLIKTRGQQVTLRCSPISGHKSVSWYQQVLGQGPQFIFQYYEKEERGRGNFPDRFSARQFPNYSSELNVNALLLGDSALYLCASSLKDRVRTQYFGPGTRLLVL.

In this sample, this clonotype turned up many times. The gene calls are TRBV24-1 and TRBJ2-2; 8 bases are shared with TRBD1. With V trimmed by 9 bases and J by 2 bases, 10 bases remained unmatched. Germline CDR1 is KGHDR and CDR2 is SFDVKD. The CDR3 has 16 residues. CDR3 nucleotide sequence: TGTGCCACCGGGACAGACAGGGGAAGTAACACCGGGGAGCTGTTTTTT. Translated: CATGTDRGSNTGELFF.